Below are 6 T cell receptor beta chains sequenced from a single sample in a study of CXCR3-negative and CXCR3-positive naive CD8 T cells. Overall study findings and caveats: Relative to CXCR3-negative naive cells, CXCR3-positive naive cells had more hydrophobic TRB CDR3s.

The antigens for these receptors are not known. Preparation of TRB cDNA libraries relied on 5' RACE carrying UMI labels. TCRdb re-analyzed the 5' RACE reads; it lists each CDR3 protein once, without DNA. The sample data list 150,000 or so distinct CDR3 sequences. Sequencing input: naive CXCR3+ CD8+ T cells from blood. Subset meaning: CD45RO-CCR7+CD27+CD95- naive CD8+ T cells expressing CXCR3 (TNR3+). The receptors here all came from a human donor in good health. Some clones in this sample may be carry-over from other donors' samples.

The rearrangement joins TRBV28 to TRBJ2-5; the D call from TCRdb, TRBD2, cannot be confirmed without DNA. The CDR3 covers 16 residues. CDR1 and CDR2 from the germline V gene are MDHEN and SYDVKM. CDR3 sequence reads: CASSTWALDVDETQYF.

The rearrangement uses TRBV3-1 and TRBJ1-1. Germline V gene sequence: CDR1 LGHDT, CDR2 YNNKEL (reference sequence). The CDR3 loop spans 14 amino acids. The chain's CDR3 is CASSFGGPRTEAFF.

J is TRBJ2-1 and V is TRBV19. Germline V gene lookup returns CDR1 LNHDA and CDR2 SQIVND (reference sequence). This CDR3 spans 15 amino acids. CDR3: CASSTDFLSYNEQFF.

The J gene is TRBJ2-1, the V gene TRBV6-2 or TRBV6-3; the D gene TCRdb calls, TRBD1, cannot be checked with no DNA. CDR3 length: 14 amino acids. Germline V gene sequence: CDR1 MNHEY, CDR2 SVGEGT. CDR3 amino acids: CASSSPLLAYEQFF.

The genes are TRBV2 and TRBJ1-5; no DNA is available, so the TRBD1 call from TCRdb remains unchecked. This CDR3 is 16 amino acids long. CDR1 and CDR2 (germline): SNHLY, FYNNEI. This CDR3 reads CASRMGQGNGNQPQHF.

The rearrangement uses TRBV11-2 and TRBJ2-5; TCRdb's D call, TRBD1, is unchecked because there is no DNA. The CDR3 totals 14 residues. Germline CDR1 reads SGHAT; CDR2 reads FQNNGV. CDR3: CASSLDRNQETQYF. Together with reference TRBV11-2 and TRBJ2-5, the CDR3 gives the full variable domain: EAGVAQSPRYKIIEKRQSVAFWCNPISGHATLYWYQQILGQGPKLLIQFQNNGVVDDSQLPKDRFSAERLKGVDSTLKIQPAKLEDSAVYLCASSLDRNQETQYFGPGTRLLVL.